A selection of T cell receptor beta chains follows, all from one sample in a study of graft-versus-host responses after intestinal transplantation. The protocol was immunoSEQ multiplex PCR, while the TCRdb copy is restricted to in-frame clones and leaves out a portion. The table has more than 50,000 clones, about 89% seen once; the top ten hold around 5.5%. Here the sequenced sample was PBMCs, taken about 93 weeks after intestinal transplant. The receptor set was obtained from a human patient who received an intestinal transplant, so some T cells may come from the graft donor. Both conserved end residues are part of each CDR3. A D gene is named only where the DNA matches it firmly. Only part of the rows carry a size: once, few, many, or a class if the clone is expanded.

cdr3_aa	cdr3_nt	d_call	j_call	clone_size	v_call
CASGKDRPDTQYF	TGTGCCAGCGGTAAGGACAGGCCGGATACGCAGTATTTT	TRBD1	TRBJ2-3	once	TRBV27
CASSAGQGHLNYGYTF	TGTGCCAGCAGCGCCGGCCAGGGACACCTCAACTATGGCTACACCTTC	NA	TRBJ1-2	NA	TRBV9
CASSLASGGYEQYF	TGCGCCAGCAGCTTGGCCAGCGGTGGGTACGAGCAGTACTTC	NA	TRBJ2-7	NA	TRBV5-1
CASRGPTWYQETQYF	TGTGCCAGTAGAGGCCCAACCTGGTACCAAGAGACCCAGTACTTC	NA	TRBJ2-5	NA	TRBV19
CASSHTGQLANYGYTF	TGTGCCAGCAGCCATACCGGACAGTTAGCTAACTATGGCTACACCTTC	NA	TRBJ1-2	NA	TRBV7-9
CASSPTGQLRVTDTQYF	TGTGCCAGCTCACCCACCGGACAGTTAAGGGTCACAGATACGCAGTATTTT	NA	TRBJ2-3	once	TRBV18
CAISDSWGASTDTQYF	TGTGCCATCAGTGATAGTTGGGGCGCAAGCACAGATACGCAGTATTTT	NA	TRBJ2-3	NA	TRBV10-3
CASSLGDGIQYF	TGTGCCAGCAGCTTGGGAGACGGCATTCAGTACTTC	NA	TRBJ2-4	NA	TRBV5-6
CASSLGLAGALGEQFF	TGTGCCAGCAGCTTGGGTCTAGCGGGGGCTCTTGGTGAGCAGTTCTTC	TRBD2	TRBJ2-1	NA	TRBV5-6
CASSLALLDRGSYNEQFF	TGTGCCAGCAGCTTAGCGCTGTTAGACAGGGGCTCCTACAATGAGCAGTTCTTC	TRBD1	TRBJ2-1	NA	TRBV7-7
CASSQENIFYEQYF	TGTGCCAGCAGCCAAGAGAACATATTCTACGAGCAGTACTTC	NA	TRBJ2-7	NA	TRBV14
CASSQPLDLGELFF	TGTGCCAGCAGCCAACCCTTAGATCTCGGGGAGCTGTTTTTT	NA	TRBJ2-2	NA	TRBV4-2
CASSFNRDTQYF	TGTGCCAGCAGTTTTAACAGAGATACGCAGTATTTT	NA	TRBJ2-3	NA	TRBV6-5
CASQLAGGQTQYF	TGCGCCAGCCAACTAGCGGGGGGGCAAACGCAGTATTTT	TRBD2	TRBJ2-3	NA	TRBV10-1
CASSEAANTEAFF	TGTGCCAGCAGTGAGGCAGCGAACACTGAAGCTTTCTTT	NA	TRBJ1-1	NA	TRBV6-1
CASSTRGEGPYEQYF	TGTGCCAGTAGTACCCGCGGGGAGGGTCCCTACGAGCAGTACTTC	TRBD2	TRBJ2-7	NA	TRBV19
CATSSEGSREQYF	TGTGCCACCAGCAGTGAGGGGTCTCGCGAGCAGTACTTC	NA	TRBJ2-7	NA	TRBV15
CASSDGTGGADTQYF	TGTGCCAGCAGTGACGGGACAGGGGGCGCAGATACGCAGTATTTT	TRBD1	TRBJ2-3	few	TRBV6-4
CASSLATVPSYGYTF	TGCGCCAGCAGCTTGGCGACAGTACCCTCCTATGGCTACACCTTC	NA	TRBJ1-2	few	TRBV5-1
CASSLEGHNGQFF	TGTGCCAGCAGCTTGGAGGGACACAATGGGCAGTTCTTC	NA	TRBJ2-1	NA	TRBV5-6
CASSLSYGIFPYEQYF	TGTGCCAGCAGTTTATCGTACGGGATTTTCCCCTACGAGCAGTACTTC	NA	TRBJ2-7	NA	TRBV27
CASSLGGRNNSPLHF	TGCGCCAGCAGCTTGGGGGGGAGGAATAATTCACCCCTCCACTTT	NA	TRBJ1-6	NA	TRBV5-1
CASSYGRLTEAFF	TGTGCCAGCAGTTACGGCCGGCTCACTGAAGCTTTCTTT	NA	TRBJ1-1	NA	TRBV6-5
CASSVQRTYEQYF	TGTGCCAGCAGTGTACAGAGGACCTACGAGCAGTACTTC	NA	TRBJ2-7	NA	TRBV6-1
CAISGGQAGDTEAFF	TGTGCCATCAGTGGAGGGCAGGCGGGGGACACTGAAGCTTTCTTT	NA	TRBJ1-1	NA	TRBV10-3
CASSPFRGQGYEQYF	TGTGCCAGCAGCCCGTTCAGGGGGCAAGGTTACGAGCAGTACTTC	TRBD1	TRBJ2-7	NA	TRBV14
CASSPTGAYEQYF	TGTGCCAGCAGCCCTACGGGGGCCTACGAGCAGTACTTC	NA	TRBJ2-7	NA	TRBV14
CASSPPERGGETQYF	TGTGCCAGCTCACCACCGGAGAGGGGAGGGGAGACCCAGTACTTC	TRBD2	TRBJ2-5	NA	TRBV18
CASSRTDDNSPLHF	TGTGCCAGCAGCCGCACAGACGATAATTCACCCCTCCACTTT	NA	TRBJ1-6	NA	TRBV4-2
CAWRWDRDYGYTF	TGTGCCTGGAGGTGGGACAGGGACTATGGCTACACCTTC	TRBD1	TRBJ1-2	once	TRBV30
CASSPTSANTEAFF	TGTGCCAGCAGCCCTACATCTGCGAACACTGAAGCTTTCTTT	NA	TRBJ1-1	once	TRBV5-4
CASRGWDRSSYEQYF	TGTGCCAGCAGGGGTTGGGACAGGAGCTCCTACGAGCAGTACTTC	TRBD1	TRBJ2-7	NA	TRBV27
CASRHQETQYF	TGTGCCAGCAGGCATCAAGAGACCCAGTACTTC	NA	TRBJ2-5	NA	TRBV6-5
CASSLGSAGGSSYNEQFF	TGTGCCAGCAGCTTAGGATCGGCGGGGGGAAGCTCCTACAATGAGCAGTTCTTC	TRBD2	TRBJ2-1	once	TRBV7-2
CASRFPPGWDSTDTQYF	TGTGCCAGCAGGTTCCCGCCCGGCTGGGATAGCACAGATACGCAGTATTTT	NA	TRBJ2-3	NA	TRBV28
CASSVGAGKYNEQFF	TGTGCCAGCAGCGTCGGGGCGGGGAAATACAATGAGCAGTTCTTC	NA	TRBJ2-1	NA	TRBV9
CAISEEQVSSYNEQFF	TGTGCCATCAGTGAGGAGCAGGTTAGCTCCTACAATGAGCAGTTCTTC	NA	TRBJ2-1	NA	TRBV10-3
CASSYSRVYNEQFF	TGTGCCAGCAGTTACTCGAGAGTTTACAATGAGCAGTTCTTC	NA	TRBJ2-1	NA	TRBV6-6
CSVGEGGEKLFF	TGCAGCGTTGGAGAGGGGGGGGAAAAACTGTTTTTT	NA	TRBJ1-4	NA	TRBV29-1
CASSSTTGEQYF	TGTGCCAGCAGCTCCACGACAGGCGAGCAGTACTTC	NA	TRBJ2-7	NA	TRBV7-9
CASSITIIQRGAYNNEQFF	TGTGCCAGTAGTATTACAATCATCCAGCGGGGGGCGTACAACAATGAGCAGTTCTTC	TRBD2	TRBJ2-1	NA	TRBV19
CASSQTNNSPLHF	TGTGCCAGCAGCCAGACCAATAATTCACCCCTCCACTTT	NA	TRBJ1-6	few	TRBV6-4
CASGVDRGQETQYF	TGCGCCAGCGGAGTTGATAGGGGGCAAGAGACCCAGTACTTC	NA	TRBJ2-5	NA	TRBV5-1
CASIRNRDSGNTIYF	TGTGCCAGCATACGAAACAGGGACTCTGGAAACACCATATATTTT	NA	TRBJ1-3	NA	TRBV6-1
CASSENEAFF	TGCGCCAGCAGTGAGAATGAAGCTTTCTTT	NA	TRBJ1-1	few	TRBV10-1
CASSIGTGPYEQYF	TGTGCCAGTAGTATAGGGACAGGGCCCTACGAGCAGTACTTC	TRBD1	TRBJ2-7	NA	TRBV19
CAWSVSLGSHEQFF	TGTGCCTGGAGTGTAAGTCTCGGTTCGCATGAGCAGTTCTTC	NA	TRBJ2-1	NA	TRBV30
CASSPSLAGELFF	TGTGCCAGCAGCCCTTCTCTGGCCGGGGAGCTGTTTTTT	NA	TRBJ2-2	NA	TRBV6-5
CASSLGDSGANVLTF	TGTGCCAGCAGCTTGGGAGACTCTGGGGCCAACGTCCTGACTTTC	NA	TRBJ2-6	NA	TRBV4-2
CASSGRITGGPDSQYF	TGCGCCAGCAGCGGAAGGATTACGGGGGGCCCGGATTCCCAGTACTTC	NA	TRBJ2-5	once	TRBV5-1
CASSMNRDSSYGYTF	TGTGCCAGTAGTATGAACCGGGACAGCTCCTATGGCTACACCTTC	TRBD1	TRBJ1-2	NA	TRBV19
CASSLGQIKTEAFF	TGTGCCAGCTCCCTTGGACAGATAAAAACTGAAGCTTTCTTT	NA	TRBJ1-1	once	TRBV18
CASSEFTDTQYF	TGTGCCAGCAGCGAGTTTACAGATACGCAGTATTTT	NA	TRBJ2-3	NA	TRBV2
CASSYGQTGGNTIYF	TGTGCCAGCAGTTACGGACAAACAGGTGGAAACACCATATATTTT	NA	TRBJ1-3	NA	TRBV6-6
CASSFYNQPQHF	TGTGCCAGTAGTTTCTACAATCAGCCCCAGCATTTT	NA	TRBJ1-5	NA	TRBV19
CASSPTGRGYTF	TGTGCCAGCAGTCCAACAGGGAGGGGCTACACCTTC	NA	TRBJ1-2	NA	TRBV2
CASRRGQGYNEQFF	TGCGCCAGCAGACGGGGACAGGGTTACAATGAGCAGTTCTTC	TRBD1	TRBJ2-1	few	TRBV5-1
CASSFTPNEQFF	TGTGCCAGCAGCTTTACCCCCAATGAGCAGTTCTTC	NA	TRBJ2-1	NA	TRBV5-6
CASQPWGRQGLGTDTQYF	TGTGCCAGCCAACCCTGGGGGCGACAGGGATTGGGCACAGATACGCAGTATTTT	TRBD1	TRBJ2-3	once	TRBV2